These 29 T cell receptor beta chains were all obtained from the same sample, sequenced in a study of shared clonotypes between healthy human individuals. Only in-frame clones appear in the TCRdb table, and some are missing; sequencing was by immunoSEQ multiplex PCR. The sample records hundreds of thousands of clones, about 74% being singletons. The sequencing sample was made of PBMCs. The source of these receptors is a woman between 40 and 50 years old in good health. Some clones in this sample may be carry-over from other donors' samples.

The V call is TRBV6-9, the J call TRBJ2-1; 8 nucleotides align to TRBD2. V gave up 3 bases and J gave up 8 bases; unmatched junction bases: 3. The CDR3 is made up of 13 amino acids. Germline V CDR1 and CDR2: MNHGY, SVAAGI. The CDR3 sequence is CASSYRGGYEQFF. The CDR3 DNA reads TGTGCCAGCAGTTACCGGGGGGGCTATGAGCAGTTCTTC.

This clone was seen only once. This sample also contains other DNA sequences that code for the same CDR3. The CDR3 DNA is TGTGCCAGCAGCTCCGGAGAGACCCAGTACTTC. Its protein is CASSSGETQYF. This chain links TRBV7-2 with TRBJ2-5; D not resolved. Germline-derived CDR1 and CDR2 are SGHTA and FQGNSA. The CDR3 is 11 amino acids. Trimming took 4 bases from V and 4 from J, leaving 4 bases between them.

Points on this clone: At one end the junction does not follow the germline gene, possibly because of a read error. The chain recombines TRBV25-1 with TRBJ2-2; D possibly corresponds to TRBD1 (6 bases). Germline-derived CDR1 and CDR2 are MGHDK and SYGVNS. The CDR3 runs to 13 residues. CDR3 sequence (DNA): TGTGCCGGCAAAAGGGGGAGCACCGAGGAGCTGTTTTTT. Amino acid sequence: CAGKRGSTEELFF.

This rearrangement joins TRBV20-1 to TRBJ2-5; tentatively, D is TRBD2 (5 bases). The better agreement between TRBJ2-7 and the DNA end casts doubt on the J call. The CDR3 spans 11 residues. Per the germline V gene, CDR1 is DFQATT and CDR2 is SNEGSKA (reference sequence). The CDR3 here is CSSKSGYEQYF. The CDR3 region has the DNA TGCAGTTCTAAAAGCGGATACGAGCAGTACTTC.

This clone was counted ten times or more. Other DNA sequences from this sample encode an identical CDR3 as well. CDR3 DNA: TGTGCCAGCAGTTCCGGACAGGGCTATGGCTACACCTTC. Its translation is CASSSGQGYGYTF. This rearrangement joins TRBV28 to TRBJ1-2; TRBD1 matches at 8 bases. The CDR3 loop spans 13 amino acids. The germline V gene has CDR1 MDHEN and CDR2 SYDVKM. With V trimmed by 4 bases and J by 4 bases, 2 bases remained unmatched.

Remarks on this clone: A far larger clone is a single base away, which makes a read error likely. The chain has TRBV7-9 and TRBJ2-5; TRBD1 matches at 9 bases. This CDR3 contains 14 residues. Trimming at V came to 4 bases and at J to 9 bases, leaving 9 bases not matched to a gene. From germline, CDR1 is SEHNR and CDR2 FQNEAQ (reference sequence). The CDR3 coding sequence is TGTGCCAGCAGCTCCATCACAGGGGGCGAGGCCCAGTACTTC. This gives the protein CASSSITGGEAQYF.

This clone was picked up many times. This chain uses TRBV11-2 with TRBJ2-1; 10 bases align to TRBD2. J gave up 9 bases and V 1 base, and 15 bases lay outside the gene matches. Germline V CDR1 and CDR2: SGHAT, FQNNGV. The CDR3 length is 18 residues. The CDR3 region has the DNA TGTGCCAGCAGCTTAGGAGCTAGCGGGAGTACTTCGGGAGGTGAGCAGTTCTTC. Translating it yields CASSLGASGSTSGGEQFF.

The CDR3 DNA follows: TGTGCCATCAGCCAGACCACTAGCTCCGGCGAGCAGTACTTC. As protein: CAISQTTSSGEQYF. V usage is TRBV10-3 and J usage is TRBJ2-7; TRBD2 might be the D (6 bases). Germline V gene lookup returns CDR1 ENHRY and CDR2 SYGVKD. The CDR3 extends over 14 amino acids. Trimming pared 6 bases from V and 6 bases from J, leaving 18 bases between.

This clone has at least ten counts. The chain carries TRBV5-1 and TRBJ1-4; D unresolved. CDR1 SGHRS and CDR2 YFSETQ come from the germline V gene. Trimming removed 4 bases at V and 0 bases at J, with 7 bases between. The CDR3 sequence is 14 residues long. CDR3: CASSPTTTNEKLFF. The CDR3 DNA reads TGCGCCAGCAGCCCGACAACAACTAATGAAAAACTGTTTTTT.

A single count supports this clone. V gene TRBV7-9 combines with J gene TRBJ1-5, with 9 bases fitting TRBD1. CDR1 SEHNR and CDR2 FQNEAQ come from the germline V gene (reference sequence). The CDR3 has 15 amino acids. The V gene end was trimmed by 5 bases and the J gene end by 4 bases; junction bases not matched to a gene: 6. CDR3 region: CASSKTGGGNQPQHF. The CDR3 nucleotides read TGTGCCAGCAGCAAGACAGGGGGGGGAAATCAGCCCCAGCATTTT.

This rearrangement joins TRBV28 to TRBJ2-5; D perhaps matches TRBD1 (6 bases). CDR1 is MDHEN and CDR2 is SYDVKM in the germline V gene. CDR3 length equals 14 residues. With 7 bases removed from V and 0 bases from J, the gap between germline ends came to 12 bases. CDR3 sequence: CASTPTGYQETQYF. CDR3 nucleotides: TGTGCCAGCACTCCAACAGGGTACCAAGAGACCCAGTACTTC.

The gene calls are TRBV25-1 and TRBJ1-1, with D tentatively TRBD1 (6 bases). V lost 7 bases and J lost 7, with 16 bases in between. Germline-derived CDR1 and CDR2 are MGHDK and SYGVNS. This CDR3 has 13 amino acids. CDR3 in amino acids: CASTPLGAGEAFF. CDR3 bases: TGTGCCAGCACCCCCCTGGGGGCAGGTGAAGCTTTCTTT.

The chain employs TRBV7-3 and TRBJ1-1; D gene ambiguous. V gave up 0 bases and J gave up 7 bases, with 9 bases separating them. This CDR3 is 13 amino acids long. Germline V lookup: CDR1 SGHTA, CDR2 FQGTGA. Here the CDR3 DNA reads TGTGCCAGCAGCTTAACAGGGATCGATGAAGCTTTCTTT. Protein sequence: CASSLTGIDEAFF.

The chain has TRBV28 and TRBJ1-5; 9 nucleotides align to TRBD1. CDR3 length: 16 residues. Germline V gene sequence: CDR1 MDHEN, CDR2 SYDVKM. V was pared by 5 bases and J by 4 bases, with 9 bases of the junction left unmatched. The DNA of the CDR3 is TGTGCCAGCAGTCCTCAAGGACAGGGGAGTAATCAGCCCCAGCATTTT. It encodes CASSPQGQGSNQPQHF.

Points on this clone: A read error may explain this, as a much larger clone is one base away. The CDR3 sequence: CASRSGDEQFF. The CDR3 DNA sequence: TGCGCCAGCAGGTCAGGGGATGAGCAGTTCTTC. V is TRBV5-1 and J is TRBJ2-1; D may be TRBD1 (6 bases). This CDR3 spans 11 amino acids. Trimming took 5 bases from V and 8 from J, leaving 8 bases between them. CDR1 is SGHRS, CDR2 YFSETQ, per germline.

V and J are TRBV5-6 and TRBJ1-1, with a possible D match to TRBD1 (6 bases). Looked up from germline, CDR1 is SGHDT and CDR2 is YYEEEE. With 3 bases removed from V and 0 bases from J, the gap between germline ends came to 9 bases. The CDR3 has 14 residues. CDR3 region: CASSWGHMNTEAFF. CDR3 DNA sequence: TGTGCCAGCAGCTGGGGACACATGAACACTGAAGCTTTCTTT.

On this clone itself: A single base separates this from a much larger clone, so it may be a read error. The genes are TRBV7-8 and TRBJ1-5; D is unresolved. The V gene lost 1 base and the J gene lost 0 bases, with 1 base spanning the gap. The CDR3 runs 13 residues. CDR1 and CDR2 from the germline V gene are SGHVS and FQNEAQ. CDR3 nucleotide sequence: TGTGCCAGCAGCTTAGATAGCAATCAGCCCCAGCATTTT. Translation gives CASSLDSNQPQHF.

V gene TRBV28 combines with J gene TRBJ1-5; a possible D gene is TRBD1 (6 bases). The V and J ends lost 6 bases and 7 bases respectively, with 19 bases between them. CDR3 size: 15 residues. CDR1 is MDHEN, CDR2 SYDVKM, per germline. The CDR3 loop reads CASRLHRAVGQPQHF. CDR3 nucleotides: TGTGCCAGCAGGTTGCACAGGGCGGTGGGACAGCCCCAGCATTTT.

This chain connects TRBV10-2 to TRBJ2-7; TRBD1 aligns across 11 bases. J lost 3 bases, V lost 8 bases, and 3 bases had no gene match. This CDR3 region has 13 residues. Germline loops: CDR1 WSHSY, CDR2 SAAADI. This CDR3 is CASGQGASYEQYF. The CDR3 bases are TGCGCCAGCGGACAGGGGGCTAGCTACGAGCAGTACTTC.

The chain has TRBV4-2 and TRBJ1-2; D gene unclear. V lost 1 base, J lost 8 bases, and 14 bases lay in between. Germline CDR1 and CDR2: LGHNA and YNFKEQ. CDR3 size: 14 residues. CDR3 residues: CASSQGDRAQGYTF. In DNA form, the CDR3 reads TGTGCCAGCAGCCAAGGTGATAGGGCCCAAGGCTACACCTTC.

The V gene is TRBV9, the J gene TRBJ2-1; 10 bases are a match to TRBD2. Germline V gene sequence: CDR1 SGDLS, CDR2 YYNGEE. The V gene end was trimmed by 0 bases and the J gene end by 6 bases; junction bases not matched to a gene: 6. The CDR3 loop spans 16 amino acids. The CDR3 protein is CASSVDLAGALNEQFF. The CDR3 region has the DNA TGTGCCAGCAGCGTAGACCTAGCGGGAGCTCTCAATGAGCAGTTCTTC.

The rearrangement joins TRBV18 to TRBJ2-5; D possibly matches TRBD1 or TRBD2 (5 bases each). Trimming took 2 bases from V and 4 from J, leaving 11 bases between them. Germline V gene lookup returns CDR1 KGHSH and CDR2 LQKENI. This CDR3 is built from 14 residues. CDR3 DNA sequence: TGTGCCAGCTCACCAGTGGGGGAAATAGAGACCCAGTACTTC. It specifies CASSPVGEIETQYF.

The chain couples TRBV11-2 to TRBJ2-5, with D maybe TRBD2 (6 bases). The V end was cut by 5 bases, the J end by 1 base, with 11 bases between. The CDR3 runs to 14 residues. CDR1 and CDR2 from the germline V gene are SGHAT and FQNNGV. The chain's CDR3 is CASSLAGFQETQYF. In DNA, the CDR3 is TGTGCCAGCAGCCTGGCGGGGTTCCAAGAGACCCAGTACTTC.

This chain connects TRBV28 to TRBJ1-1, with D tentatively TRBD1 (5 bases). The CDR3 contains 13 residues. Germline values: CDR1 MDHEN, CDR2 SYDVKM. Trimming cost V 8 bases and J 4 bases, with 14 bases left between them. The DNA of the CDR3 is TGTGCCAGCGTAGGGCCAGGGATCACTGAAGCTTTCTTT. The encoded protein is CASVGPGITEAFF.

The count of this clone is one. The J gene is TRBJ1-1, the V gene TRBV5-1, with D perhaps TRBD1 (5 bases). V lost 0 bases to trimming and J lost 0 bases, with 9 bases between them. Per the germline V gene, CDR1 is SGHRS and CDR2 is YFSETQ. This CDR3 spans 15 amino acids. The DNA for the CDR3 is TGCGCCAGCAGCTTGGTTGCAGGGATGAACACTGAAGCTTTCTTT. Its protein product is CASSLVAGMNTEAFF.

With regard to this clone: Other nucleotide sequences in the sample specify the same CDR3. The J gene is TRBJ1-5, the V gene TRBV6-5; TRBD1 matches at 9 bases. J lost 5 bases, V lost 5 bases, and 1 base had no gene match. Germline-derived CDR1 and CDR2 are MNHEY and SVGAGI. There are 13 residues in the CDR3. Here the CDR3 reads CASSRDRDQPQHF. The CDR3 bases are TGTGCCAGCAGTAGGGACAGGGATCAGCCCCAGCATTTT.

The CDR3: CASSYGLAGSQQLGDEQFF. CDR3 nucleotide sequence: TGTGCCAGCAGCTACGGACTAGCGGGATCCCAGCAGCTAGGGGATGAGCAGTTCTTC. J is TRBJ2-1 and V is TRBV4-2, with TRBD2 matching over 12 bases. This CDR3 has 19 residues. With V trimmed by 5 bases and J by 8 bases, 19 bases remained unmatched. The V gene's germline CDR1 is LGHNA and CDR2 YNFKEQ.

This clone was observed a few times. V usage is TRBV9 and J usage is TRBJ2-5, with D uncertain. Germline CDR1 reads SGDLS; CDR2 reads YYNGEE. The germline V and J ends were trimmed by 3 bases and 7 bases, with 16 bases remaining between them. This CDR3 has 14 amino acids. This CDR3 is CASSATDVIGTQYF. The CDR3 region has the DNA TGTGCCAGCAGCGCCACGGACGTTATTGGGACCCAGTACTTC. Using reference TRBV9 and TRBJ2-5 for the parts outside the CDR3, the full variable domain is DSGVTQTPKHLITATGQRVTLRCSPRSGDLSVYWYQQSLDQGLQFLIQYYNGEERAKGNILERFSAQQFPDLHSELNLSSLELGDSALYFCASSATDVIGTQYFGPGTRLLVL.

Details on this clone: It may be a read error: a sequence one base away is much more abundant. The sample holds other DNA sequences that translate to the same CDR3. The chain recombines TRBV7-2 with TRBJ2-7; 15 bases line up with TRBD2. Germline CDR1 and CDR2: SGHTA and FQGNSA. CDR3 length: 15 residues. The CDR3 protein is CASSSGLAGGYEQYF. In nucleotides, the CDR3 is TGCGCCAGCAGCTCGGGACTAGCGGGAGGATACGAGCAGTACTTC.